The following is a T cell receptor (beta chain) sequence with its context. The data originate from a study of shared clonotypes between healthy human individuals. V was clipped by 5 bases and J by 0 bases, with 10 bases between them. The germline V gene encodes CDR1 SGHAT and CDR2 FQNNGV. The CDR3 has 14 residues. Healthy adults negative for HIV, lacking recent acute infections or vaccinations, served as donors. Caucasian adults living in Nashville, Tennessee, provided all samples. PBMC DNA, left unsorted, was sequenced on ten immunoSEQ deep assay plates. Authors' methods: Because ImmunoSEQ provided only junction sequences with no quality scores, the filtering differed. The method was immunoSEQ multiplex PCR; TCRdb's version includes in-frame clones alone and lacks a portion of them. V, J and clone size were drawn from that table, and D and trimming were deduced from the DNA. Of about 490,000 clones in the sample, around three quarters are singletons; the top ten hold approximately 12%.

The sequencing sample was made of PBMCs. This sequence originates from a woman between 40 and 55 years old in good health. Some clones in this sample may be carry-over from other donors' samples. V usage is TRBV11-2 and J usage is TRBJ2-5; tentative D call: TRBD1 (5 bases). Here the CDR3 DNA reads TGTGCCAGCAGCGCGTTAGGGGACCAAGAGACCCAGTACTTC. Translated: CASSALGDQETQYF.